These T cell receptor beta chains were read from a single sample in a study of cytomegalovirus exposure and HLA in healthy donors. This table comes from immunoSEQ multiplex PCR, and its TCRdb copy is limited to in-frame clones, with some not included. The table has approximately 150,000 clones, less than 90% seen once. Sequencing input: PBMCs. The receptors stem from a woman younger than 35 in good health and CMV-seropositive. Both conserved end residues are part of each CDR3. A D gene is named only where the DNA matches it firmly. The listing skips clone size in some rows; elsewhere it reads once, few, many or a size class.

j_call clone_size d_call v_call cdr3_aa cdr3_nt
TRBJ2-1 NA TRBD2 TRBV5-4 CASTEPRFGGRLDNEQFF TGTGCCAGCACTGAGCCCCGATTTGGCGGGAGACTTGATAATGAGCAGTTCTTC
TRBJ2-7 NA NA TRBV18 CASSKGDTNSYEQYF TGTGCCAGCTCAAAAGGGGACACTAACTCCTACGAGCAGTACTTC
TRBJ1-5 once NA TRBV27 CASSLHYGGGNQPQHF TGTGCCAGCAGTTTACATTACGGCGGGGGCAATCAGCCCCAGCATTTT
TRBJ2-2 NA NA TRBV7-2 CASSNLARNTGELFF TGTGCCAGCAGCAACCTAGCGAGGAACACCGGGGAGCTGTTTTTT
TRBJ2-3 once TRBD2 TRBV2 CASILAETTDTQYF TGTGCCAGCATCCTAGCGGAGACCACAGATACGCAGTATTTT
TRBJ1-5 once TRBD1 TRBV7-8 CASSLVTGGNQPQHF TGTGCCAGCAGCTTAGTGACAGGGGGTAATCAGCCCCAGCATTTT
TRBJ1-4 NA NA TRBV28 CASSFVGGTNEKLFF TGTGCCAGCAGTTTCGTCGGGGGGACTAATGAAAAACTGTTTTTT
TRBJ2-1 NA TRBD2 TRBV19 CASSVLRDYPYNEQFF TGTGCCAGTAGTGTACTCCGGGACTATCCCTACAATGAGCAGTTCTTC
TRBJ1-1 once NA TRBV6-1 CASSELGGLAEAFF TGTGCCAGCAGTGAACTAGGGGGATTAGCTGAAGCTTTCTTT
TRBJ1-2 NA NA TRBV28 CASSFRGWGYTF TGTGCCAGCAGTTTTAGGGGTTGGGGCTACACCTTC
TRBJ1-2 NA TRBD1 TRBV5-1 CASSWGQGGYGYTF TGCGCCAGCAGCTGGGGACAGGGCGGCTATGGCTACACCTTC
TRBJ2-7 NA NA TRBV7-9 CASSSWEGVSEQYF TGTGCCAGCAGCTCCTGGGAAGGGGTTAGCGAGCAGTACTTC
TRBJ2-6 NA TRBD1 TRBV29-1 CSVGARTGLGANVLTF TGCAGCGTTGGGGCCCGGACAGGGCTAGGCGCCAACGTCCTGACTTTC
TRBJ2-5 NA TRBD2 TRBV28 CASSFIPWGEGYQETQYF TGTGCCAGCAGTTTCATTCCGTGGGGGGAGGGATACCAAGAGACCCAGTACTTC
TRBJ1-1 NA TRBD1 TRBV10-1 CASSEGTGTFF TGCGCCAGCAGTGAGGGGACAGGGACTTTCTTT
TRBJ2-2 NA NA TRBV4-3 CASSPEGRAGELFF TGCGCCAGCAGCCCCGAGGGAAGGGCTGGGGAGCTGTTTTTT
TRBJ2-7 NA TRBD1 TRBV6-1 CASRGQGAPYEQYF TGTGCCAGCAGAGGACAGGGGGCTCCCTACGAGCAGTACTTC
TRBJ1-2 NA NA TRBV28 CASRPGFLVDGYTF TGTGCCAGCAGACCCGGGTTTTTGGTGGATGGCTACACCTTC
TRBJ2-1 NA TRBD2 TRBV20-1 CSAGTSGTKFF TGCAGTGCGGGGACTAGCGGGACAAAGTTCTTC
TRBJ1-2 once NA TRBV28 CASLPSWTVNNYGYTF TGTGCCAGCCTGCCCTCATGGACAGTCAATAACTATGGCTACACCTTC
TRBJ2-7 NA TRBD1 TRBV7-7 CASSFRQGVVEQYF TGTGCTAGCAGCTTTAGACAGGGTGTCGTGGAGCAGTACTTC
TRBJ2-7 NA NA TRBV2 CASSRQRDSYEQYF TGTGCCAGCAGCCGACAGCGAGACTCCTACGAGCAGTACTTC